This is a list of T cell receptor beta chains from one sample in a study of T cell responses to AZD1222 COVID-19 vaccine. The repertoire was sequenced with immunoSEQ multiplex PCR; TCRdb's copy has only in-frame clones and lacks some. Of some 120,000 clones in the sample, roughly 88% were seen once. Specimen: peripheral blood, collected on day 0 of AZD1222 vaccination. The receptors stem from an adult in good health. CDR3s include the opening cysteine and the closing phenylalanine or tryptophan. Each record gives: clone size, D gene, J gene, V gene, CDR3 protein, CDR3 DNA. D genes are given only for firm matches. Clone size is shown for a subset of rows, as once, few, many or a class of expanded clone.

NA NA TRBJ1-2 TRBV30 CAWSGGAPGGYTF TGTGCCTGGAGTGGGGGGGCCCCGGGGGGCTACACCTTC
NA NA TRBJ1-6 TRBV5-1 CASSLTDTSPLHF TGCGCCAGCAGCTTGACAGATACTTCACCCCTCCACTTT
NA NA TRBJ2-1 TRBV29-1 CSVDRGLLGVTWRDEQFF TGCAGCGTTGACCGGGGGCTTCTGGGGGTTACCTGGAGAGATGAGCAGTTCTTC
NA NA TRBJ2-2 TRBV9 CASSVGGLITGELFF TGTGCCAGCAGCGTAGGGGGACTCATCACCGGGGAGCTGTTTTTT
NA NA TRBJ2-1 TRBV7-8 CASSLGPENEQFF TGTGCCAGCAGCTTGGGCCCAGAAAATGAGCAGTTCTTC
NA NA TRBJ2-7 TRBV28 CASSFLGATGYEQYF TGTGCCAGCAGTTTTCTAGGGGCGACCGGGTACGAGCAGTACTTC
NA TRBD1 TRBJ2-3 TRBV2 CASSEMGQGATDTQYF TGTGCCAGCAGTGAAATGGGCCAGGGGGCCACAGATACGCAGTATTTT
NA TRBD1 TRBJ1-5 TRBV5-1 CASSSTPGGNQPQHF TGCGCCAGCAGCTCCACCCCAGGGGGAAATCAGCCCCAGCATTTT
NA NA TRBJ1-2 TRBV28 CASSSGDGTYGYTF TGTGCCAGCAGTTCAGGGGACGGAACCTATGGCTACACCTTC
NA NA TRBJ2-7 TRBV5-8 CASSYPTILREQYF TGTGCCAGCAGCTACCCGACTATTCTTAGGGAGCAGTACTTC
few NA TRBJ1-1 TRBV4-1 CASSLVGQNTEAFF TGCGCCAGCAGCCTCGTGGGGCAAAACACTGAAGCTTTCTTT
NA NA TRBJ1-6 TRBV6-5 CASAPGGTGYSPLHF TGTGCCAGCGCTCCGGGTGGCACAGGGTATTCACCCCTCCACTTT
once NA TRBJ1-2 TRBV6-4 CASSDSAGIYGYTF TGTGCCAGCAGTGATTCGGCCGGGATCTATGGCTACACCTTC
NA TRBD2 TRBJ2-3 TRBV5-1 CASTGTSGNTDTQYF TGCGCCAGCACCGGGACTAGCGGTAACACAGATACGCAGTATTTT
NA NA TRBJ1-3 TRBV2 CASSGTGSNTIYF TGTGCCAGCAGTGGTACAGGGTCGAACACCATATATTTT
NA NA TRBJ1-6 TRBV11-2 CASTLLQGIDNSPLHF TGTGCCAGCACACTTTTGCAGGGGATCGATAATTCACCCCTCCACTTT
NA NA TRBJ1-1 TRBV10-3 CAISESLGNTEAFF TGTGCCATCAGTGAGTCTCTGGGGAACACTGAAGCTTTCTTT
NA NA TRBJ2-2 TRBV21-1 CASTCRAAGELFF TGTGCCAGCACCTGTAGGGCGGCCGGGGAGCTGTTTTTT
NA TRBD1 TRBJ1-2 TRBV24-1 CATSDSDGGGLYGYTF TGTGCCACCAGTGATTCAGACGGAGGGGGCCTTTATGGCTACACCTTC
NA NA TRBJ1-1 TRBV19 CASSIFPGLITEAFF TGTGCCAGTAGTATATTCCCGGGACTTATCACTGAAGCTTTCTTT
NA NA TRBJ1-3 TRBV6-5 CASLPALGNTIYF TGTGCCAGCCTTCCGGCCCTGGGAAACACCATATATTTT
NA NA TRBJ1-2 TRBV5-6 CASSRVVANYGYTF TGTGCCAGCAGCCGGGTAGTTGCTAACTATGGCTACACCTTC
NA NA TRBJ1-4 TRBV6-5 CASNEFANEKLFF TGTGCCAGCAACGAATTCGCTAATGAAAAACTGTTTTTT
NA NA TRBJ1-6 TRBV18 CASSTDYNSPLHF TGTGCCAGCTCGACAGATTATAATTCACCCCTCCACTTT
few NA TRBJ2-7 TRBV28 CASSLWRAKTSYEQYF TGTGCCAGCAGTTTATGGAGGGCGAAGACCTCCTACGAGCAGTACTTC
NA TRBD1 TRBJ1-2 TRBV16 CASSQVTGEFGYTF TGTGCCAGCAGCCAGGTCACAGGGGAGTTCGGCTACACCTTC
NA TRBD1 TRBJ1-6 TRBV4-2 CASSQDPGQGNSPLHF TGTGCCAGCAGCCAGGACCCGGGACAGGGAAATTCACCCCTCCACTTT